These 26 T cell receptor beta chains came from one sample sequenced in a study of control samples from healthy donors and cancer patients (dated by TCRdb to 2019 to 2021). The library was built by means of the immunoSEQ multiplex PCR assay. TCRdb holds this immuneACCESS table with in-frame rearrangements only. Some clones are missing; in checked studies, unresolved V genes explain under half, and the rest has no known cause. A total of about 84,000 clones appear in this sample, approximately 82% of them only once. The ten largest clones add up to around a tenth of the sample. The sequencing input was PBMCs. The origin of the receptors is a man aged 55 to 70 with head and neck cancer.

The V call is TRBV10-1, the J call TRBJ2-6, with D possibly TRBD1 on 6 matching bases. V lost 4 bases to trimming and J lost 0 bases, with 19 bases between them. Germline V lookup: CDR1 WNHNN, CDR2 SYGVQD (reference sequence). The CDR3 spans 19 residues. The CDR3 here is CASSGGLSWSDSGANVLTF. As DNA, the CDR3 is TGCGCCAGCAGTGGGGGGCTGTCATGGTCCGACTCTGGGGCCAACGTCCTGACTTTC.

V and J are TRBV5-1 and TRBJ2-1, with D unresolved. CDR1 SGHRS and CDR2 YFSETQ come from the germline V gene. Trimming left V 1 base short and J 8 bases short, with 10 bases between. The CDR3 extends over 13 amino acids. CDR3 loop: CASSLFLLDEQFF. CDR3 in DNA: TGCGCCAGCAGCTTGTTCTTACTCGATGAGCAGTTCTTC.

This clone was recorded once. The genes are TRBV25-1 and TRBJ2-2; D call uncertain. The CDR3 is 13 residues long. The ends were cut back, 8 bases at V and 0 bases at J, with 7 bases in the middle. Germline CDR1 and CDR2: MGHDK and SYGVNS. DNA of the CDR3: TGTGCCAGCCGCCTACCGAACACCGGGGAGCTGTTTTTT. It is translated as CASRLPNTGELFF.

The chain couples TRBV10-3 to TRBJ2-5; the match to TRBD2 covers 7 bases. The CDR3 has 16 amino acids. Germline V CDR1 and CDR2: ENHRY, SYGVKD. The ends lost 0 bases at V and 6 bases at J; junction bases unmatched: 10. The CDR3, as DNA: TGTGCCATCAGTGAGTCAGGGAGGGAGGGTACGAAGACCCAGTACTTC. Its protein product is CAISESGREGTKTQYF.

The chain links TRBV28 to TRBJ2-7, with 9 nucleotides matching TRBD2. Germline V gene sequence: CDR1 MDHEN, CDR2 SYDVKM. V trimming: 7 bases; J trimming: 4 bases; junction bases outside the gene matches: 8. The CDR3 extends over 14 amino acids. The CDR3 spells CASKDIAGAYEQYF. Here the CDR3 DNA reads TGTGCCAGCAAAGACATAGCGGGAGCTTACGAGCAGTACTTC.

Turning to this clone: Other DNA sequences in this specimen translate into the identical CDR3. This chain joins TRBV7-6 and TRBJ2-1; 12 bases map to TRBD2. Germline loops: CDR1 SGHVS, CDR2 FNYEAQ. V trimming: 6 bases; J trimming: 4 bases; junction bases outside the gene matches: 4. CDR3 length: 15 residues. DNA for the CDR3: TGTGCCAGCAGAGAGACTAGCGGGAGTTACAATGAGCAGTTCTTC. This codes for CASRETSGSYNEQFF. The variable domain in full, with the rest retrieved from reference TRBV7-6 and TRBJ2-1, is GAGVSQSPRYKVTKRGQDVALRCDPISGHVSLYWYRQALGQGPEFLTYFNYEAQQDKSGLPNDRFSAERPEGSISTLTIQRTEQRDSAMYRCASRETSGSYNEQFFGPGTRLTVL.

This clone came up a few times. The chain joins TRBV27 to TRBJ2-1, with D maybe TRBD1 (6 bases). From germline, CDR1 is MNHEY and CDR2 SMNVEV (reference sequence). CDR3 length: 13 amino acids. V was pared by 5 bases and J by 11 bases, with 16 bases between. DNA of the CDR3: TGTGCCAGCAGTACTACCCTGGACAGACAGCAGTTCTTC. This codes for CASSTTLDRQQFF.

V gene TRBV7-2 combines with J gene TRBJ2-6; D remains ambiguous. This CDR3 has 13 amino acids. Germline V gene sequence: CDR1 SGHTA, CDR2 FQGNSA. Deletions cut 8 bases from V and 4 bases from J, with 9 bases between. The CDR3: CASAIPGANVLTF. In nucleotides, the CDR3 is TGTGCCAGCGCCATCCCGGGGGCCAACGTCCTGACTTTC.

CDR3 protein: CASSVERSGRISGELFF. CDR3 coding DNA: TGTGCCAGCAGCGTAGAACGTAGCGGGAGGATTTCCGGGGAGCTGTTTTTT. The chain links TRBV9 to TRBJ2-2, with 10 bases fitting TRBD2. Germline CDR1 is SGDLS and CDR2 is YYNGEE. V gave up 0 bases and J gave up 6 bases; unmatched junction bases: 8. The CDR3 extends over 17 amino acids.

The chain carries TRBV4-2 and TRBJ2-5; 10 bases match TRBD2. The CDR3 consists of 15 residues. V was pared by 5 bases and J by 3 bases, with 6 bases of the junction left unmatched. Per germline, CDR1 LGHNA and CDR2 YNFKEQ. CDR3 bases: TGTGCCAGCAGCTTCTTCGGGACTAGCGAAGAGACCCAGTACTTC. Residues: CASSFFGTSEETQYF.

The table lists this clone with a count of one. This sequence joins TRBV12-5 and TRBJ1-4, with unresolved D. This CDR3 comprises 14 residues. V was shortened by 6 bases and J by 7 bases, with 15 bases between the two germline ends. The V gene's germline CDR1 is LGHNT and CDR2 FRNRAP. CDR3 sequence reads: CASGTAGGTEKLFF. CDR3 DNA sequence: TGTGCTAGTGGCACAGCGGGTGGTACTGAAAAACTGTTTTTT. Drawing the rest from reference TRBV12-5 and TRBJ1-4, the complete variable domain is DARVTQTPRHKVTEMGQEVTMRCQPILGHNTVFWYRQTMMQGLELLAYFRNRAPLDDSGMPKDRFSAEMPDATLATLKIQPSEPRDSAVYFCASGTAGGTEKLFFGSGTQLSVL.

This clone was observed a few times. This sequence joins TRBV9 and TRBJ2-7; D is unresolved. From germline, CDR1 is SGDLS and CDR2 YYNGEE. CDR3 size: 14 residues. Between the trimmed V and J ends, which lost 4 bases and 6 bases, there was a span of 17 bases. For the CDR3, the DNA is TGTGCCAGCAGCTTCCGGGTCGGAAGCTCCGAGCAGTACTTC. It codes for CASSFRVGSSEQYF.

The chain has TRBV6-5 and TRBJ2-7, with 7 bases matching TRBD2. This CDR3 is built from 15 residues. V lost 0 bases, J lost 3 bases, and 5 bases stayed unmatched. CDR1 and CDR2 (germline): MNHEY, SVGAGI. CDR3 DNA: TGTGCCAGCAGTTACTCCCCGGGAGGATACTACGAGCAGTACTTC. This codes for CASSYSPGGYYEQYF.

The V call is TRBV5-1, the J call TRBJ2-7; D possibly corresponds to TRBD1 (5 bases). There are 14 residues in the CDR3. The V gene's germline CDR1 is SGHRS and CDR2 YFSETQ. The germline V and J ends were trimmed by 0 bases and 2 bases, with 9 bases remaining between them. For the CDR3, the DNA is TGCGCCAGCAGCTTGGCACAGGTCGCCTACGAGCAGTACTTC. This encodes CASSLAQVAYEQYF.

The CDR3 is CASSPSLRGLDEQFF. The DNA of the CDR3 is TGTGCCAGCAGCCCATCTCTCCGGGGTTTGGATGAGCAGTTCTTC. The rearrangement joins TRBV7-6 to TRBJ2-1, with D perhaps TRBD2 (5 bases). The length of the CDR3 is 15 residues. V was pared by 5 bases and J by 8 bases, with 19 bases between. Germline assignment: CDR1 SGHVS and CDR2 FNYEAQ.

CDR3 bases: TGCGCCAGCAGCAAAACCGGGACTCAGACCGGGGAGCTGTTTTTT. Translation gives CASSKTGTQTGELFF. The chain combines TRBV5-1 with TRBJ2-2; weak D call: TRBD2 (6 bases). The CDR3 runs 15 residues. Between the trimmed V and J ends, which lost 4 bases and 5 bases, there was a span of 15 bases. Germline V CDR1 and CDR2: SGHRS, YFSETQ.

The chain recombines TRBV18 with TRBJ2-1; D could derive from TRBD1 or TRBD2 (5 bases each). The CDR3 covers 15 residues. Per germline, CDR1 KGHSH and CDR2 LQKENI. The V and J ends lost 6 bases and 0 bases respectively, with 12 bases between them. The CDR3 region is CASSPRGSSYNEQFF. In DNA, the CDR3 is TGTGCCAGCTCTCCGAGGGGAAGCTCCTACAATGAGCAGTTCTTC.

The V gene is TRBV10-3, the J gene TRBJ2-3; D is uncertain. CDR1 ENHRY and CDR2 SYGVKD come from the germline V gene. This CDR3 is 13 amino acids long. V was shortened by 8 bases and J by 5 bases, with 14 bases between the two germline ends. This chain's CDR3 is CAIAPTRGDTQYF. The CDR3 DNA reads TGTGCCATCGCGCCCACACGAGGAGATACGCAGTATTTT.

The CDR3 DNA reads as TGTGCCAGCAGTGAATCGGAGGGGGCGTTAGGTAGAGATACGCAGTATTTT. This sequence encodes CASSESEGALGRDTQYF. The V and J genes are TRBV6-1 and TRBJ2-3; tentatively, D is TRBD1 (7 bases). This CDR3 has 17 residues. The germline CDR1 and CDR2 sequences are MNHNS and SASEGT. V was shortened by 2 bases and J by 5 bases, with 20 bases between the two germline ends.

This clone has just one count. V and J are TRBV7-9 and TRBJ1-6; D gene unclear. Per the germline V gene, CDR1 is SEHNR and CDR2 is FQNEAQ (reference sequence). V was cut by 5 bases and J by 0 bases, with 14 bases left in between. The CDR3 has 17 residues. The CDR3 DNA is TGTGCCAGCAGCCTAAGGGAATGGGGCTCCTATAATTCACCCCTCCACTTT. Protein product: CASSLREWGSYNSPLHF.

The V and J genes are TRBV15 and TRBJ1-4; the D gene is possibly TRBD1 (5 bases). The CDR3 is made up of 13 amino acids. Germline CDR1 is LNHNV and CDR2 is YYDKDF (reference sequence). V was cut by 4 bases and J by 4 bases, with 7 bases left in between. Here the CDR3 DNA reads TGTGCCACCAGCAAAGGGGATAATGAAAAACTGTTTTTT. Protein product: CATSKGDNEKLFF.

The J gene is TRBJ2-3, the V gene TRBV19; a weak D match, TRBD2 (5 bases). V was clipped by 1 base and J by 7 bases, with 6 bases between them. CDR1 is LNHDA and CDR2 is SQIVND in the germline V gene (reference sequence). The CDR3 is made up of 12 amino acids. The CDR3 here is CASSIAGNTQYF. The CDR3 bases are TGTGCCAGTAGTATAGCGGGGAATACGCAGTATTTT. Full variable domain (rest looked up from reference TRBV19 and TRBJ2-3): DGGITQSPKYLFRKEGQNVTLSCEQNLNHDAMYWYRQDPGQGLRLIYYSQIVNDFQKGDIAEGYSVSREKKESFPLTVTSAQKNPTAFYLCASSIAGNTQYFGPGTRLTVL.

V and J are TRBV27 and TRBJ2-7, with 13 bases fitting TRBD2. The germline gives CDR1 MNHEY, CDR2 SMNVEV (reference sequence). The CDR3 totals 17 residues. V shed 5 bases and J 0 bases; nucleotides not matched to a gene: 7. This CDR3 is CASSKKGLAGPSYEQYF. The CDR3 bases are TGTGCCAGCAGTAAAAAGGGACTAGCGGGGCCCTCCTACGAGCAGTACTTC.

The chain couples TRBV12-3 or TRBV12-4 to TRBJ2-3; 7 nucleotides agree with TRBD1. Losses at the gene ends were 6 bases for V and 8 bases for J; bases not matched to a gene: 5. The CDR3 is 12 residues long. CDR3 in DNA: TGTGCCAGCAGCCTGCAGGGGGTTACGCAGTATTTT. Residues: CASSLQGVTQYF.

The V and J genes are TRBV18 and TRBJ2-2; D is undetermined. CDR1 is KGHSH, CDR2 LQKENI, per germline. Trimming shortened V by 2 bases and J by 0 bases, and 10 bases separated the two germline ends. This CDR3 spans 16 amino acids. The DNA of the CDR3 is TGTGCCAGCTCACCAGGTCTGGGGACGAACACCGGGGAGCTGTTTTTT. This sequence encodes CASSPGLGTNTGELFF.

The chain has TRBV7-2 and TRBJ1-1, with 9 nucleotides matching TRBD1. The CDR3 is made up of 17 amino acids. Germline loops: CDR1 SGHTA, CDR2 FQGNSA. The trim removed 5 bases at V and 4 bases at J, leaving 14 bases unmatched. The CDR3: CASSLTGGAGVRTEAFF. The DNA for the CDR3 is TGTGCCAGCAGCCTCACAGGGGGCGCAGGGGTTCGCACTGAAGCTTTCTTT.